The 25 T cell receptor beta chains given below trace back to one sample, sequenced in a study of blood T cell repertoires in COVID-19. Produced via immunoSEQ multiplex PCR; TCRdb's table is partial and in-frame only. The sample lists over 55,000 clones, roughly 80% occurring once. Input material: peripheral blood. Source of these receptors: a man aged 45-65 years with active COVID-19.

The V gene is TRBV6-6, the J gene TRBJ1-1; the match to TRBD1 covers 8 bases. J gave up 1 base and V 6 bases, and 7 bases lay outside the gene matches. The CDR3 loop spans 15 amino acids. Germline CDR1 reads MNHNY; CDR2 reads SVGAGI (reference sequence). The CDR3 DNA reads as TGTGCCAGCAGCACGTCAGGACAGGGGAACACTGAAGCTTTCTTT. This sequence encodes CASSTSGQGNTEAFF.

The CDR3 region is CASSLGLAVNIQYF. CDR3 DNA: TGTGCCAGCAGCTTAGGACTAGCCGTCAACATTCAGTACTTC. This chain joins TRBV7-9 and TRBJ2-4, with 7 bases aligning to TRBD2. Losses at the gene ends were 1 base for V and 7 bases for J; bases not matched to a gene: 4. The CDR3 runs to 14 residues. CDR1 is SEHNR, CDR2 FQNEAQ, per germline (reference sequence).

The V gene is TRBV9, the J gene TRBJ1-1; maybe TRBD1 (6 bases). Looked up from germline, CDR1 is SGDLS and CDR2 is YYNGEE. The CDR3 extends over 15 amino acids. Trimming removed 0 bases at V and 6 bases at J, with 15 bases between. CDR3 protein: CASSVEGDGDAEAFF. The CDR3 bases are TGTGCCAGCAGCGTAGAGGGGGACGGTGACGCTGAAGCTTTCTTT.

The gene calls are TRBV5-1 and TRBJ1-4; 9 bases are a match to TRBD1. Germline assignment: CDR1 SGHRS and CDR2 YFSETQ. The J segment lost 0 bases and the V segment lost 4 bases, leaving 4 bases of the junction unmatched. The CDR3 runs 16 residues. As DNA, the CDR3 is TGCGCCAGCAGCCCGGGACAGGGAGCAACTAATGAAAAACTGTTTTTT. Its translation is CASSPGQGATNEKLFF.

The V gene is TRBV12-3 or TRBV12-4, the J gene TRBJ1-4, with 9 bases matching TRBD1. With V trimmed by 6 bases and J by 7 bases, 3 bases remained unmatched. This CDR3 has 13 amino acids. The CDR3 DNA is TGTGCCAGCAGACAGGGGGCGTCTGAAAAACTGTTTTTT. The encoded protein is CASRQGASEKLFF.

The chain couples TRBV11-2 to TRBJ2-5; TRBD2 agrees at 11 bases. From germline, CDR1 is SGHAT and CDR2 FQNNGV. The V gene end was trimmed by 5 bases and the J gene end by 2 bases; junction bases not matched to a gene: 7. The CDR3 totals 16 residues. CDR3 protein: CASSLVLAGVQETQYF. The CDR3 DNA is TGTGCCAGCAGCCTCGTACTAGCGGGAGTGCAAGAGACCCAGTACTTC.

The gene calls are TRBV6-1 and TRBJ1-2; D unclear. Germline lookup yields CDR1 MNHNS and CDR2 SASEGT. Trimming removed 4 bases from V and 0 bases from J, with 24 bases in between. The CDR3 length is 19 residues. This CDR3 is CASSVRPLRQTTANYGYTF. CDR3 in DNA: TGTGCCAGCAGTGTCAGGCCTTTAAGACAAACCACAGCTAACTATGGCTACACCTTC.

The chain joins TRBV5-1 to TRBJ2-2, with D perhaps matching TRBD2 (7 bases). The CDR3 covers 17 residues. Between the trimmed V and J ends, which lost 1 base and 4 bases, there was a span of 17 bases. Germline CDR1 SGHRS, CDR2 YFSETQ. CDR3 nucleotides: TGCGCCAGCAGCTTGTGGGGGCCGGGGGGAAGCACCGGGGAGCTGTTTTTT. The encoded protein is CASSLWGPGGSTGELFF. Full variable domain (remainder filled in from reference TRBV5-1 and TRBJ2-2): KAGVTQTPRYLIKTRGQQVTLSCSPISGHRSVSWYQQTPGQGLQFLFEYFSETQRNKGNFPGRFSGRQFSNSRSEMNVSTLELGDSALYLCASSLWGPGGSTGELFFGEGSRLTVL.

The count of this clone is one. V gene TRBV14 combines with J gene TRBJ2-1; 10 bases match TRBD2. The trim removed 4 bases at V and 3 bases at J, leaving 6 bases unmatched. In germline, CDR1 is SGHDN, CDR2 FVKESK. This CDR3 contains 16 residues. The CDR3 DNA follows: TGTGCCAGCAGCCCCCCGGGACTAGCGCGCTACAATGAGCAGTTCTTC. Protein: CASSPPGLARYNEQFF.

The chain is built from TRBV7-2 and TRBJ2-7; 9 bases are shared with TRBD1. CDR1 SGHTA and CDR2 FQGNSA come from the germline V gene. The CDR3 has 14 amino acids. The V gene end was trimmed by 10 bases and the J gene end by 5 bases; junction bases not matched to a gene: 12. In DNA form, the CDR3 reads TGTGCCACCCCAGCAGGACAGGGGTCTCACGAGCAGTACTTC. Translated, it gives CATPAGQGSHEQYF.

This clone was seen once. This rearrangement joins TRBV11-2 to TRBJ2-1, with TRBD1 matching over 8 bases. The germline CDR1 and CDR2 sequences are SGHAT and FQNNGV. The J segment lost 4 bases and the V segment lost 8 bases, leaving 4 bases of the junction unmatched. The length of the CDR3 is 13 residues. The CDR3 nucleotides are TGTGCCAGCGGCGGACAGGGATACAATGAGCAGTTCTTC. Translation gives CASGGQGYNEQFF.

The chain carries TRBV7-9 and TRBJ2-7, with 9 nucleotides matching TRBD2. The V gene's germline CDR1 is SEHNR and CDR2 FQNEAQ (reference sequence). The trim removed 5 bases at V and 9 bases at J, leaving 11 bases unmatched. CDR3 length equals 14 residues. The CDR3 DNA reads TGTGCCAGCAGCGGGGGACTAGCTGTAAACGGGCAGTACTTC. It translates to CASSGGLAVNGQYF.

This CDR3 is CASSLNRGPSYNEQFF. DNA of the CDR3: TGTGCCAGCAGCTTAAACAGGGGACCATCCTACAATGAGCAGTTCTTC. This chain uses TRBV13 with TRBJ2-1; 7 bases align to TRBD1. The germline CDR1 and CDR2 sequences are PRHDT and FYEKMQ (reference sequence). The V gene end was trimmed by 2 bases and the J gene end by 1 base; junction bases not matched to a gene: 5. The CDR3 consists of 16 residues.

The CDR3 is CASSLAVTSGTDTQYF. CDR3 DNA: TGCGCCAGCAGCTTGGCCGTTACTAGCGGGACAGATACGCAGTATTTT. The chain has TRBV5-1 and TRBJ2-3, with 9 bases that match TRBD2. The CDR3 consists of 16 residues. CDR1 is SGHRS, CDR2 YFSETQ, per germline. V shed 0 bases, J shed 3 bases, and the junction held 5 bases outside the gene matches. Full variable domain (missing parts from reference TRBV5-1 and TRBJ2-3): KAGVTQTPRYLIKTRGQQVTLSCSPISGHRSVSWYQQTPGQGLQFLFEYFSETQRNKGNFPGRFSGRQFSNSRSEMNVSTLELGDSALYLCASSLAVTSGTDTQYFGPGTRLTVL.

J is TRBJ1-2 and V is TRBV2; no reliable D call. CDR3 length: 12 amino acids. V shed 3 bases and J shed 6 bases, with 8 bases lying between them. Germline-derived CDR1 and CDR2 are SNHLY and FYNNEI. The CDR3 sequence is CASSDPIHGYTF. The CDR3 coding sequence is TGTGCCAGCAGTGACCCCATTCATGGCTACACCTTC.

This CDR3 is CASSRQGVNEQFF. CDR3 coding DNA: TGTGCCAGCAGCCGGCAGGGGGTCAATGAGCAGTTCTTC. The gene calls are TRBV14 and TRBJ2-1; 7 nucleotides align to TRBD1. CDR1 and CDR2 from the germline V gene are SGHDN and FVKESK. J was trimmed by 6 bases and V by 4 bases; bases with no gene match: 3. The CDR3 contains 13 residues.

The chain employs TRBV5-1 and TRBJ1-1; possible D gene TRBD1, 5 bases. This CDR3 spans 14 amino acids. Germline V lookup: CDR1 SGHRS, CDR2 YFSETQ. V dropped 3 bases and J dropped 2 bases, with 11 bases sitting between them. CDR3 in amino acids: CASSWGDGNTEAFF. For the CDR3, the DNA is TGCGCCAGCAGCTGGGGGGACGGTAACACTGAAGCTTTCTTT. Combining the CDR3 with reference TRBV5-1 and TRBJ1-1 gives the whole variable domain KAGVTQTPRYLIKTRGQQVTLSCSPISGHRSVSWYQQTPGQGLQFLFEYFSETQRNKGNFPGRFSGRQFSNSRSEMNVSTLELGDSALYLCASSWGDGNTEAFFGQGTRLTVV.

CDR3 DNA sequence: TGTGCCAGCAGTTACCGACAGGGTCTAGGCTACACCTTC. Translation: CASSYRQGLGYTF. The chain carries TRBV6-5 and TRBJ1-2; 7 bases line up with TRBD1. Trimming removed 2 bases from V and 8 bases from J; junction bases left unmatched: 5. This CDR3 is 13 amino acids long. Germline values: CDR1 MNHEY, CDR2 SVGAGI.

The chain employs TRBV18 and TRBJ1-4, with D unclear. The CDR3 is 17 amino acids. Germline V CDR1 and CDR2: KGHSH, LQKENI. Trimming pared 6 bases from V and 0 bases from J, leaving 17 bases between. CDR3 in amino acids: CASSLGAGYATNEKLFF. The DNA for the CDR3 is TGTGCCAGCTCGCTCGGCGCAGGCTACGCAACTAATGAAAAACTGTTTTTT.

This rearrangement joins TRBV6-2 or TRBV6-3 to TRBJ2-3; the match to TRBD1 covers 7 bases. The CDR3 is 13 amino acids. V lost 4 bases to trimming and J lost 7 bases; unmatched junction nucleotides: 5. Looked up from germline, CDR1 is MNHEY and CDR2 is SVGEGT. Here the CDR3 reads CASSSGQANTQYF. The CDR3, as DNA: TGTGCCAGCAGTTCCGGACAGGCCAATACGCAGTATTTT.

The count of this clone is one. V and J are TRBV3-1 (or the pseudogene TRBV3-2) and TRBJ2-7; D not certain. Germline loops: CDR1 LGHDT, CDR2 YNNKEL (reference sequence). This CDR3 has 12 amino acids. Trimming left V 1 base short and J 6 bases short, with 7 bases between. In DNA, the CDR3 is TGTGCCAGCAGCCAAGTGAGGTCCGAGCAGTACTTC. Translation: CASSQVRSEQYF.

In its sample, this clone was seen once. The CDR3 sequence: CASGPGGHAEKETQYF. CDR3 DNA sequence: TGTGCTAGTGGCCCAGGGGGTCACGCTGAAAAAGAGACCCAGTACTTC. The chain is built from TRBV12-5 and TRBJ2-5, with 7 bases matching TRBD1. The V gene's germline CDR1 is LGHNT and CDR2 FRNRAP. The CDR3 length is 16 residues. V trimming: 6 bases; J trimming: 3 bases; junction bases outside the gene matches: 13.

The chain combines TRBV11-2 with TRBJ2-3; D is possibly TRBD1 (5 bases). V lost 3 bases and J lost 8, with 15 bases in between. Germline lookup yields CDR1 SGHAT and CDR2 FQNNGV. CDR3 length equals 14 residues. This CDR3 reads CASSLTVKARTQYF. CDR3 nucleotide sequence: TGTGCCAGCAGCTTGACAGTCAAGGCTCGTACGCAGTATTTT.

V gene TRBV7-9 combines with J gene TRBJ2-7, with 7 bases fitting TRBD1. The V and J ends lost 4 bases and 5 bases, in that order; junction bases with no gene match: 8. Germline V lookup: CDR1 SEHNR, CDR2 FQNEAQ (reference sequence). The CDR3 contains 14 residues. As DNA, the CDR3 is TGTGCCAGCAGCTCTGTGGGACAGAGGGACGAGCAGTACTTC. The encoded protein is CASSSVGQRDEQYF.

The chain couples TRBV11-3 to TRBJ2-3, with TRBD1 as a possible D gene (6 bases). The V end was cut by 8 bases, the J end by 0 bases, with 15 bases between. The CDR3 runs to 15 residues. CDR1 and CDR2 from the germline V gene are SGHNT and YENEEA. The CDR3 nucleotides read TGTGCCAGCCAAAGGGGGAGATTTAGCACAGATACGCAGTATTTT. It encodes CASQRGRFSTDTQYF.